This T cell receptor (beta chain) emerged from a study of blood T cell repertoires in COVID-19. Profiled with immunoSEQ multiplex PCR; TCRdb holds only in-frame clones, not every one. The table has hundreds of thousands of clones, 75% to 90% seen once. Germline V gives CDR1 KGHSH, CDR2 LQKENI. V shed 4 bases and J shed 0 bases, with 10 bases lying between them. The CDR3 has 15 residues. Material: PBMCs or T cells enriched from blood (not recorded which). The V and J genes are TRBV18 and TRBJ2-1, with a tentative D call TRBD2 (5 bases). This receptor was obtained from a man aged 25 to 40 who had recovered from COVID-19. For the CDR3, the DNA is TGTGCCAGCTCACAGGAGGCTAGCTCCTACAATGAGCAGTTCTTC. Translation: CASSQEASSYNEQFF.